This T cell receptor (beta chain) comes out of a study of cytomegalovirus exposure and HLA in healthy donors. Trimming cost V 6 bases and J 5 bases, with 14 bases left between them. Per germline, CDR1 MDHEN and CDR2 SYDVKM. There are 13 residues in the CDR3. With 60 Vbeta and 13 Jbeta primers, the PCR was carried out. Using immunoSEQ multiplex PCR, the repertoire was profiled, and TCRdb retains in-frame clones only, with some absent. This sample has over 90,000 clones, with about four fifths found just once. Unrecorded immune exposures were likely, despite nominal health at sampling. The sequenced material came from PBMCs. The clonotype originates from a man aged 35 to 55 in good health and CMV-seropositive. This chain joins TRBV28 and TRBJ2-7; maybe TRBD2 (6 bases). The CDR3 DNA sequence: TGTGCCAGCAGCCGCGGAGGGCCCCACGAGCAGTACTTC. This encodes CASSRGGPHEQYF.